This TCR beta chain was observed in a study of T-cell memory formation after mild COVID-19. Study summary: TCR clusters were mostly confined to one donor each. Whole-study findings and limits: Pre-infection memory showed some responding clones, and this suggested that cross-reactive memory joined. Contracting CD4+ clones sat mainly in CM and EM; CD8+ in EMRA. The authors left the SARS-CoV-2 specificity of second-wave clones peaking on day 37 unconfirmed.

This clonotype came up a few times. Its matching antigen is unknown. TCRdb reprocessed the 5' RACE reads with MiXCR, giving one entry per CDR3 protein. The top ten clones hold approximately 13% of a sample with roughly 350,000 distinct CDR3 sequences, around 28% of them seen once. V dropped 0 bases and J dropped 6 bases, with 15 bases sitting between them. This CDR3 region has 15 residues. The germline V gene has CDR1 LNHNV and CDR2 YYDKDF (reference sequence). The chain recombines TRBV15 with TRBJ2-7; D may correspond to TRBD1 or TRBD2 (6 bases each). The clonotype was recovered from an adult woman who had mild COVID-19 (a few samples of this study predate the infection). Cell type and time point are not known. The source material was PBMCs or a T cell subset sorted from them (not recorded which). This CDR3 is CATSRDVEGGPEQYF. The CDR3, as DNA: TGTGCCACCAGCAGAGATGTGGAAGGGGGGCCCGAGCAGTACTTC.